What follows are 29 T cell receptor beta chains derived from one specimen sequenced in a study of T cells in localized non-small cell lung cancer. The method was immunoSEQ multiplex PCR; TCRdb's version includes in-frame clones alone and lacks a portion of them. The top ten hold roughly 6.2% of the sample, which has some 25,000 clones, 70% to 90% seen once. Specimen: PBMCs, collected before any cancer treatment. Every receptor here comes from a man aged 40-75 years with stage II lung adenocarcinoma.

This clone was detected only once. The CDR3 region is CASQTPGTGQETQYF. The CDR3 coding sequence is TGTGCCAGCCAAACCCCTGGGACAGGACAAGAGACCCAGTACTTC. The chain employs TRBV5-8 and TRBJ2-5, with 8 bases aligning to TRBD1. This CDR3 comprises 15 residues. The germline V gene encodes CDR1 SGHTS and CDR2 YDEGEE. The V gene end was trimmed by 7 bases and the J gene end by 2 bases; junction bases not matched to a gene: 10.

J is TRBJ1-4 and V is TRBV27; 7 nucleotides match TRBD1. In germline, CDR1 is MNHEY, CDR2 SMNVEV (reference sequence). The CDR3 extends over 15 amino acids. The J segment lost 7 bases and the V segment lost 5 bases, leaving 10 bases of the junction unmatched. For the CDR3, the DNA is TGTGCCAGCAGTCAAGACAGGGTGGGGCTTGAAAAACTGTTTTTT. Amino acid sequence: CASSQDRVGLEKLFF.

A remark on this clone: An end of the junction differs from the germline gene, which may be a read error. The chain has TRBV30 and TRBJ1-2, with 7 bases lining up with TRBD1. This CDR3 contains 14 residues. CDR1 and CDR2 from the germline V gene are GTSNPN and SVGIG (reference sequence). In DNA, the CDR3 is TGTGCCTGGAGTTCAGGGGGATATAACTATGACTACACCTTC. Protein product: CAWSSGGYNYDYTF.

This clone was counted a single time. The V gene is TRBV23-1, the J gene TRBJ1-5; D is perhaps TRBD1 (5 bases). TRBV23-1 is an open reading frame whose function is uncertain. V lost 4 bases and J lost 2, with 15 bases in between. CDR3 length: 16 residues. CDR3 loop: CASSLTGPVGNQPQHF. The CDR3 coding sequence is TGCGCCAGCAGTCTGACGGGGCCTGTGGGCAATCAGCCCCAGCATTTT.

The CDR3 sequence is CASSKAGASGRYIGELFF. The DNA of the CDR3 is TGTGCCAGCAGCAAAGCGGGAGCTAGCGGGAGGTACATCGGGGAGCTGTTTTTT. V gene TRBV21-1 combines with J gene TRBJ2-2; TRBD2 is the table's D call, not checked against the DNA. TRBV21-1 is recorded as a pseudogene. The CDR3 is made up of 18 amino acids.

This clone was seen a handful of times. The genes are TRBV6-5 and TRBJ1-5, with D unclear. The CDR3 totals 14 residues. V was cut by 2 bases and J by 7 bases, with 12 bases left in between. The germline V gene encodes CDR1 MNHEY and CDR2 SVGAGI. The CDR3, as DNA: TGTGCCAGCAGTTACCCCGAGATGAACCAGCCCCAGCATTTT. As protein: CASSYPEMNQPQHF.

The chain links TRBV6-5 to TRBJ1-4; D is possibly TRBD1 (5 bases). V dropped 0 bases and J dropped 7 bases, with 15 bases sitting between them. The CDR3 is 16 residues long. Germline V gene lookup returns CDR1 MNHEY and CDR2 SVGAGI. The CDR3 coding sequence is TGTGCCAGCAGTTACTCTTTACAGGTTGGGGTTGAAAAACTGTTTTTT. Translation: CASSYSLQVGVEKLFF.

This chain links TRBV9 with TRBJ2-1; 7 nucleotides line up with TRBD1. V dropped 7 bases and J dropped 10; count of bases not matched to a gene: 8. Germline CDR1 and CDR2: SGDLS and YYNGEE. There are 12 residues in the CDR3. Here the CDR3 reads CASGDRVQEQFF. In DNA, the CDR3 is TGTGCCAGCGGCGACAGGGTGCAGGAGCAGTTCTTC.

V is TRBV19 and J is TRBJ2-5; D gene uncertain. Germline V gives CDR1 LNHDA, CDR2 SQIVND (reference sequence). This CDR3 spans 13 amino acids. V lost 0 bases and J 6 bases, leaving 8 bases between the germline ends. In nucleotides, the CDR3 is TGTGCCAGTAGTATAGAGGGGATGCAGACCCAGTACTTC. Protein: CASSIEGMQTQYF.

Concerning this clone: Other DNA sequences of this sample code for an identical CDR3. V usage is TRBV7-9 and J usage is TRBJ2-7, with D unclear. Germline CDR1 SEHNR, CDR2 FQNEAQ (reference sequence). V was clipped by 5 bases and J by 0 bases, with 11 bases between them. CDR3 size: 14 residues. CDR3 coding DNA: TGTGCCAGCAGCCCGCCCGGTAGCTCCTACGAGCAGTACTTC. Translation: CASSPPGSSYEQYF.

The sample holds one count of this clone. An end of the junction differs from the germline gene, which may be a read error. The chain joins TRBV28 to TRBJ2-5, with 7 bases fitting TRBD1. CDR3 length: 16 amino acids. From germline, CDR1 is MDHEN and CDR2 SYDVKM. CDR3 loop: CASSIWDSGIQETQYF. CDR3 in DNA: TGTGCCAGCAGTATATGGGACAGTGGAATCCAAGAGACCCAGTACTTC.

The rearrangement uses TRBV2 and TRBJ2-1, with 12 bases identical to TRBD2. Germline values: CDR1 SNHLY, CDR2 FYNNEI. V lost 6 bases, J lost 7 bases, and 1 base stayed unmatched. This CDR3 is built from 13 residues. The CDR3 sequence is CASRTSGGNEQFF. The CDR3 region has the DNA TGTGCCAGCAGGACTAGCGGGGGTAATGAGCAGTTCTTC.

This sequence joins TRBV7-2 and TRBJ2-5, with 10 bases aligning to TRBD1. V lost 2 bases to trimming and J lost 5 bases; unmatched junction nucleotides: 8. CDR1 and CDR2 (germline): SGHTA, FQGNSA. The CDR3 sequence is 16 residues long. CDR3 sequence: CASSLPGQGVGETQYF. The CDR3 nucleotides are TGTGCCAGCAGCTTACCTGGACAGGGGGTAGGGGAGACCCAGTACTTC.

The rearrangement joins TRBV30 to TRBJ1-5; D gene unclear. CDR3 length: 15 residues. From germline, CDR1 is GTSNPN and CDR2 SVGIG (reference sequence). V was cut by 0 bases and J by 1 base, with 10 bases left in between. The CDR3 reads CAWSVRGRSNQPQHF. CDR3 in DNA: TGTGCCTGGAGTGTGAGAGGGAGAAGCAATCAGCCCCAGCATTTT.

The chain carries TRBV27 and TRBJ2-7; D unclear. Germline values: CDR1 MNHEY, CDR2 SMNVEV (reference sequence). The germline V and J ends were trimmed by 2 bases and 0 bases, with 5 bases remaining between them. The CDR3 runs 13 residues. CDR3 DNA sequence: TGTGCCAGCAGTTTAAAGTCCTCCTACGAGCAGTACTTC. Translation: CASSLKSSYEQYF.

This chain joins TRBV2 and TRBJ1-5; 7 nucleotides align to TRBD1. This CDR3 is 15 amino acids long. The V and J ends lost 6 bases and 2 bases, in that order; junction bases with no gene match: 7. Germline V gene data show CDR1 as SNHLY and CDR2 as FYNNEI. CDR3: CASSIQGIGNQPQHF. The CDR3, as DNA: TGTGCCAGCAGCATACAGGGGATCGGCAATCAGCCCCAGCATTTT.

The rearrangement links TRBV27 to TRBJ2-3; tentatively, D is TRBD2 (6 bases). Germline values: CDR1 MNHEY, CDR2 SMNVEV (reference sequence). With 3 bases removed from V and 1 base from J, the gap between germline ends came to 8 bases. The CDR3 sequence is 14 residues long. CDR3 residues: CASSFRERTDTQYF. Here the CDR3 DNA reads TGTGCCAGCAGTTTCCGGGAGCGCACAGATACGCAGTATTTT.

The rearrangement joins TRBV9 to TRBJ2-5; 7 bases fit TRBD1. Looked up from germline, CDR1 is SGDLS and CDR2 is YYNGEE. This CDR3 region has 14 residues. Losses at the gene ends were 5 bases for V and 3 bases for J; bases not matched to a gene: 7. The CDR3 protein is CASSKGTDKETQYF. The CDR3 coding sequence is TGTGCCAGCAGTAAGGGGACAGATAAAGAGACCCAGTACTTC.

This chain connects TRBV6-1 to TRBJ2-3; TRBD1 might be the D (6 bases). Germline loops: CDR1 MNHNS, CDR2 SASEGT. The CDR3 sequence is 15 residues long. Trimming removed 6 bases at V and 2 bases at J, with 15 bases between. The CDR3 DNA follows: TGTGCCAGCAGATCCCAGGGGATTCTCACAGATACGCAGTATTTT. This translates into CASRSQGILTDTQYF.

The chain is built from TRBV29-1 and TRBJ2-4; D is ambiguous. This CDR3 has 14 amino acids. In germline, CDR1 is SQVTM, CDR2 ANQGSEA. Between the trimmed V and J ends, which lost 2 bases and 0 bases, there was a span of 8 bases. The CDR3 sequence: CSVEPALAKNIQYF. CDR3 sequence (DNA): TGCAGCGTTGAACCGGCCTTAGCCAAAAACATTCAGTACTTC.

The chain links TRBV5-5 to TRBJ2-7; D is unclear. The CDR3 totals 11 residues. Germline CDR1 is SGHKS and CDR2 is YYEKEE (reference sequence). The chain's CDR3 is CDLQWNNEQYF. The DNA of the CDR3 is TGTGACTTGCAGTGGAATAACGAGCAGTACTTC.

This sequence joins TRBV5-6 and TRBJ2-1; the D gene is possibly TRBD2 (5 bases). Trimming took off 4 bases at V and 0 bases at J, with 14 bases between the two ends. CDR1 and CDR2 (germline): SGHDT, YYEEEE. The CDR3 runs 16 residues. The CDR3 region is CASSPGNPSSYNEQFF. CDR3 DNA sequence: TGTGCCAGCAGCCCGGGAAATCCGAGCTCCTACAATGAGCAGTTCTTC.

The chain employs TRBV28 and TRBJ2-2; D could derive from TRBD1 or TRBD2 (6 bases each). Looked up from germline, CDR1 is MDHEN and CDR2 is SYDVKM. V was clipped by 6 bases and J by 5 bases, with 22 bases between them. The CDR3 is made up of 17 amino acids. The CDR3 protein is CASSGSASGARTGELFF. DNA of the CDR3: TGTGCCAGCAGCGGATCGGCGTCGGGGGCGAGGACCGGGGAGCTGTTTTTT.

The V and J genes are TRBV4-1 and TRBJ2-7; D is perhaps TRBD1 (6 bases). Per the germline V gene, CDR1 is MGHRA and CDR2 is YSYEKL. CDR3 length equals 15 residues. The V end lost 1 base, the J end lost 7 bases, and 17 bases lay between the germline ends. CDR3 bases: TGCGCCAGCAGCCAAGCTCCCACTACTACAGGGGAGCAGTACTTC. Its protein product is CASSQAPTTTGEQYF.

V and J are TRBV5-1 and TRBJ2-1; no definite D call. This CDR3 has 15 residues. The V and J ends lost 2 bases and 4 bases respectively, with 13 bases between them. Germline lookup yields CDR1 SGHRS and CDR2 YFSETQ. This CDR3 is CASSLGPGAYNEQFF. CDR3 coding DNA: TGCGCCAGCAGCTTAGGACCGGGCGCTTACAATGAGCAGTTCTTC.

The chain couples TRBV11-3 to TRBJ1-1; D not resolved. In germline, CDR1 is SGHNT, CDR2 YENEEA. V was cut by 1 base and J by 3 bases, with 6 bases left in between. The CDR3 runs 13 residues. CDR3 nucleotide sequence: TGTGCCAGCAGCTTAGCAGGCGACACTGAAGCTTTCTTT. It yields the protein CASSLAGDTEAFF.

The chain couples TRBV5-1 to TRBJ2-3; D is uncertain. CDR3 length equals 14 residues. The V gene lost 0 bases and the J gene lost 0 bases, with 5 bases spanning the gap. Germline V lookup: CDR1 SGHRS, CDR2 YFSETQ. The CDR3, as DNA: TGCGCCAGCAGCTTGGAGGGTAGCACAGATACGCAGTATTTT. Translation: CASSLEGSTDTQYF.

The chain is built from TRBV6-5 and TRBJ1-6; D not resolved. This CDR3 region has 14 residues. V lost 0 bases and J 8 bases, leaving 8 bases between the germline ends. Germline loops: CDR1 MNHEY, CDR2 SVGAGI. The CDR3 is CASSYSLQHSPLHF. The CDR3 nucleotides read TGTGCCAGCAGTTACTCCCTCCAACATTCACCCCTCCACTTT.

The rearrangement links TRBV28 to TRBJ2-5; D call uncertain. CDR3 size: 13 residues. Germline CDR1 reads MDHEN; CDR2 reads SYDVKM. Trimming pared 4 bases from V and 10 bases from J, leaving 16 bases between. The DNA of the CDR3 is TGTGCCAGCAGTTCGACCCCCCTTTGGTACCAGTACTTC. Protein sequence: CASSSTPLWYQYF.